This entry lists 17 T cell receptor beta chains sequenced from one sample in a study of T cell responses to AZD1222 COVID-19 vaccine. TCRdb's table, derived via immunoSEQ multiplex PCR, lists solely in-frame clones and lacks some. The data contain about 150,000 clones, more than 75% of them singletons. The sequencing used peripheral blood, collected on day 0 of AZD1222 vaccination. All receptors come from an adult in good health.

The chain has TRBV3-1 (or the pseudogene TRBV3-2) and TRBJ1-1, with D perhaps TRBD1 (6 bases). The germline V and J ends were trimmed by 1 base and 2 bases, with 17 bases remaining between them. The CDR3 sequence is 17 residues long. Germline CDR1 reads LGHDT; CDR2 reads YNNKEL (reference sequence). The CDR3 protein is CASSQAFSWTANTEAFF. The CDR3 coding sequence is TGTGCCAGCAGCCAAGCGTTTAGCTGGACAGCCAACACTGAAGCTTTCTTT.

CDR3 residues: CASSQISGPANTGELFF. The CDR3 nucleotides are TGTGCCAGCAGCCAAATTAGCGGGCCTGCGAACACCGGGGAGCTGTTTTTT. V gene TRBV3-1 (or the pseudogene TRBV3-2) combines with J gene TRBJ2-2; 7 nucleotides agree with TRBD2. Trimming cost V 2 bases and J 0 bases; bases outside gene matches: 6. This CDR3 contains 17 residues. CDR1 and CDR2 from the germline V gene are LGHDT and YNNKEL (reference sequence).

V and J are TRBV5-1 and TRBJ2-2; 7 nucleotides align to TRBD2. Germline CDR1 reads SGHRS; CDR2 reads YFSETQ. The CDR3 has 15 residues. V gave up 6 bases and J gave up 7 bases; unmatched junction bases: 12. The CDR3 loop is CASTPIAGVNGELFF. Here the CDR3 DNA reads TGCGCCAGCACCCCAATCGCGGGAGTAAACGGGGAGCTGTTTTTT.

The chain uses TRBV19 and TRBJ2-3; 8 nucleotides agree with TRBD2. Germline loops: CDR1 LNHDA, CDR2 SQIVND (reference sequence). The J segment lost 2 bases and the V segment lost 6 bases, leaving 10 bases of the junction unmatched. The CDR3 has 16 amino acids. The DNA for the CDR3 is TGTGCCAGTAGGCTAAACAGCGGGAGAGTCACAGATACGCAGTATTTT. This sequence encodes CASRLNSGRVTDTQYF.

This chain uses TRBV28 with TRBJ1-1; D gene uncertain. V lost 6 bases and J lost 3, with 8 bases in between. The CDR3 extends over 12 amino acids. Germline V lookup: CDR1 MDHEN, CDR2 SYDVKM. DNA for the CDR3: TGTGCCAGCAGCCCGTATGACACTGAAGCTTTCTTT. This sequence encodes CASSPYDTEAFF.

This clone was observed a single time. The V and J genes are TRBV15 and TRBJ2-1; D might be TRBD1 (6 bases). V dropped 1 base and J dropped 4 bases, with 11 bases sitting between them. The CDR3 extends over 15 amino acids. Germline CDR1 LNHNV, CDR2 YYDKDF (reference sequence). The CDR3 DNA follows: TGTGCCACCAGCAGAGGGTTCAGGGGTTACAATGAGCAGTTCTTC. Amino acids: CATSRGFRGYNEQFF.

The rearrangement joins TRBV19 to TRBJ1-2, with 7 positions matching TRBD1. Germline V gene sequence: CDR1 LNHDA, CDR2 SQIVND (reference sequence). The V gene end was trimmed by 11 bases and the J gene end by 3 bases; junction bases not matched to a gene: 15. The CDR3 covers 15 residues. This CDR3 reads CARVGRGVFYYGYTF. In DNA, the CDR3 is TGTGCCCGGGTGGGCAGGGGGGTCTTCTACTATGGCTACACCTTC.

V usage is TRBV4-3 and J usage is TRBJ1-3; D possibly corresponds to TRBD1 (5 bases). V lost 3 bases to trimming and J lost 3 bases, with 18 bases between them. CDR3 length: 17 residues. Germline-derived CDR1 and CDR2 are LGHNA and YSLEER. This CDR3 is CASSHQPGQSDGNTIYF. CDR3 nucleotide sequence: TGCGCCAGCAGCCACCAACCAGGGCAGTCAGATGGAAACACCATATATTTT.

In DNA form, the CDR3 reads TGTGCCAGCAGCCAAGTTCAGGGAGGGTCTGAAGCTTTCTTT. Translated, it gives CASSQVQGGSEAFF. This sequence joins TRBV3-1 (or the pseudogene TRBV3-2) and TRBJ1-1, with D perhaps TRBD1 (5 bases). The CDR3 runs 14 residues. Germline CDR1 reads LGHDT; CDR2 reads YNNKEL (reference sequence). The V end was cut by 1 base, the J end by 6 bases, with 12 bases between.

The V call is TRBV11-3, the J call TRBJ2-2; D unclear. The germline CDR1 and CDR2 sequences are SGHNT and YENEEA. The CDR3 covers 14 residues. V was clipped by 6 bases and J by 5 bases, with 13 bases between them. The CDR3 is CASRSRAETGELFF. In DNA, the CDR3 is TGTGCCAGCAGGAGCCGGGCAGAAACCGGGGAGCTGTTTTTT.

V and J are TRBV2 and TRBJ2-7; 8 bases align to TRBD1. Trimming cost V 8 bases and J 3 bases; bases outside gene matches: 6. This CDR3 has 13 amino acids. Germline V gives CDR1 SNHLY, CDR2 FYNNEI. The CDR3 sequence is CASRTGFNYEQYF. CDR3 nucleotide sequence: TGTGCCAGCCGGACAGGGTTTAACTACGAGCAGTACTTC.

This clone occurred once. V gene TRBV10-3 combines with J gene TRBJ2-5; D may be TRBD1 or TRBD2 (5 bases each). Germline V CDR1 and CDR2: ENHRY, SYGVKD. This CDR3 is 11 amino acids long. Trimming left V 8 bases short and J 1 base short, with 5 bases between. The CDR3 region is CAIGTQETQYF. The DNA of the CDR3 is TGTGCCATCGGGACCCAAGAGACCCAGTACTTC.

V and J are TRBV7-6 and TRBJ2-2; 10 bases fit TRBD2. Germline trimming cut 7 bases from V and 2 bases from J; bases unmatched to any gene: 13. CDR1 and CDR2 from the germline V gene are SGHVS and FNYEAQ. This CDR3 is built from 18 residues. DNA of the CDR3: TGTGCCAGCACCCTGGCCGAGCGGGAGGGCCTCAACACCGGGGAGCTGTTTTTT. Encoded protein: CASTLAEREGLNTGELFF.

This clone came up once. The chain links TRBV7-2 to TRBJ1-6; TRBD1 is a possible D gene (5 bases). V lost 2 bases and J lost 7, with 21 bases in between. The CDR3 sequence is 18 residues long. The germline V gene has CDR1 SGHTA and CDR2 FQGNSA. CDR3: CASSLRGNYGTVNSPLHF. The CDR3 bases are TGTGCCAGCAGCTTACGGGGCAATTATGGGACGGTAAATTCACCCCTCCACTTT.

This chain joins TRBV7-8 and TRBJ2-7; D not certain. The germline CDR1 and CDR2 sequences are SGHVS and FQNEAQ. This CDR3 comprises 16 residues. V lost 4 bases to trimming and J lost 1 base, with 17 bases between them. Written as DNA, the CDR3 is TGTGCCAGCAGCTCCTATCTGCTAACAGATTCCTACGAGCAGTACTTC. Translation: CASSSYLLTDSYEQYF.

The rearrangement joins TRBV7-2 to TRBJ1-2; D is perhaps TRBD1 (6 bases). This CDR3 contains 15 residues. Trimming left V 2 bases short and J 4 bases short, with 14 bases between. CDR1 and CDR2 from the germline V gene are SGHTA and FQGNSA. The CDR3 spells CASSLSGGLSYGYTF. DNA of the CDR3: TGTGCCAGCAGCTTATCGGGGGGCTTGAGCTATGGCTACACCTTC. Full variable domain (missing parts from reference TRBV7-2 and TRBJ1-2): GAGVSQSPSNKVTEKGKDVELRCDPISGHTALYWYRQSLGQGLEFLIYFQGNSAPDKSGLPSDRFSAERTGGSVSTLTIQRTQQEDSAVYLCASSLSGGLSYGYTFGSGTRLTVV.

This clone has just one count. This sample includes further DNA sequences coding for the same CDR3. This chain connects TRBV6-5 to TRBJ2-7; a weak D match, TRBD2 (6 bases). CDR1 MNHEY and CDR2 SVGAGI come from the germline V gene. Trimming took off 0 bases at V and 3 bases at J, with 12 bases between the two ends. This CDR3 has 15 residues. CDR3 DNA: TGTGCCAGCAGTTACTCTGGGACTGGGGGCTACGAGCAGTACTTC. It yields the protein CASSYSGTGGYEQYF.